These 11 T cell receptor beta chains came from one sample sequenced in a study of response to subunit inactivated influenza vaccine. TCRdb independently ran MiXCR on the RT-PCR reads; one entry per CDR3 protein. The sample shows 550,000 to 650,000 distinct CDR3 sequences, approximately 12% of them seen only once. Sequenced here: PBMCs from blood, sampled on the day of vaccination. The source is a man aged 45-60 years who received an inactivated influenza vaccine.

The chain couples TRBV10-3 to TRBJ2-3, with unresolved D. The CDR3 contains 14 residues. In germline, CDR1 is ENHRY, CDR2 SYGVKD. V was shortened by 6 bases and J by 0 bases, with 10 bases between the two germline ends. The CDR3 coding sequence is TGTGCCATCAGCCGTCAGAGTAGCACAGATACGCAGTATTTT. Translation: CAISRQSSTDTQYF.

The chain employs TRBV5-6 and TRBJ2-5, with 9 bases aligning to TRBD2. This CDR3 contains 15 residues. The J segment lost 7 bases and the V segment lost 4 bases, leaving 11 bases of the junction unmatched. The V gene's germline CDR1 is SGHDT and CDR2 YYEEEE. CDR3 bases: TGTGCCAGCAGCCCTGGACTAGCGAGATTGGGGACCCAGTACTTC. This translates into CASSPGLARLGTQYF.

The chain uses TRBV15 and TRBJ1-3; D gene uncertain. V was cut by 0 bases and J by 1 base, with 10 bases left in between. The CDR3 is 16 residues long. Germline V lookup: CDR1 LNHNV, CDR2 YYDKDF (reference sequence). Here the CDR3 DNA reads TGTGCCACCAGCAGAGATCGAGGGTGGTCTGGAAACACCATATATTTT. Protein product: CATSRDRGWSGNTIYF. The variable domain in full, completed from reference TRBV15 and TRBJ1-3, reads DAMVIQNPRYQVTQFGKPVTLSCSQTLNHNVMYWYQQKSSQAPKLLFHYYDKDFNNEADTPDNFQSRRPNTSFCFLDIRSPGLGDTAMYLCATSRDRGWSGNTIYFGEGSWLTVV.

In this sample, this clonotype turned up many times. A junction end diverges from the germline sequence, so it may reflect a read error. V usage is TRBV5-1 and J usage is TRBJ2-1; 7 bases match TRBD1. Germline V gives CDR1 SGHRS, CDR2 YFSETQ. This CDR3 spans 15 amino acids. The DNA for the CDR3 is TGTGCCAGCAGCTTAGAAGGGACAGCTTACAATGAGCAGTTCTTC. Its translation is CASSLEGTAYNEQFF.

The J gene is TRBJ2-7, the V gene TRBV20-1; 13 positions agree with TRBD2. V lost 6 bases to trimming and J lost 7 bases; unmatched junction nucleotides: 9. CDR3 length equals 14 residues. The germline V gene encodes CDR1 DFQATT and CDR2 SNEGSKA (reference sequence). CDR3 nucleotides: TGCAGTGCCACCAGGACTAGCGGGAGTGTAGAGCAGTACTTC. This translates into CSATRTSGSVEQYF.

This clonotype appeared a few times. This rearrangement joins TRBV27 to TRBJ2-7; 11 nucleotides line up with TRBD1. This CDR3 region has 14 residues. The germline V gene encodes CDR1 MNHEY and CDR2 SMNVEV (reference sequence). Trimming at V came to 5 bases and at J to 4 bases, leaving 4 bases not matched to a gene. For the CDR3, the DNA is TGTGCCAGCAGTGGTGGGACAGGGGGTTACGAGCAGTACTTC. It translates to CASSGGTGGYEQYF.

This clonotype was seen more than once but under ten times. The V gene is TRBV4-3, the J gene TRBJ2-7, with D maybe TRBD1 (5 bases). Germline V gene lookup returns CDR1 LGHNA and CDR2 YSLEER. This CDR3 contains 15 residues. Trimming cost V 0 bases and J 4 bases, with 13 bases left between them. The CDR3 nucleotides read TGCGCCAGCAGCCAAGATGCGGACATGGGATACGAGCAGTACTTC. This translates into CASSQDADMGYEQYF.

The V and J genes are TRBV3-1 and TRBJ2-4; D is ambiguous. This CDR3 contains 11 residues. Between the trimmed V and J ends, which lost 1 base and 11 bases, there was a span of 6 bases. CDR1 is LGHDT and CDR2 is YNNKEL in the germline V gene (reference sequence). CDR3 bases: TGTGCCAGCAGCCAAGCTGGACTTCAGTACTTC. It yields the protein CASSQAGLQYF.

J is TRBJ2-1 and V is TRBV6-2 or TRBV6-3; D could derive from TRBD1 or TRBD2 (7 bases each). The CDR3 totals 15 residues. The ends were cut back, 8 bases at V and 7 bases at J, with 21 bases in the middle. CDR1 and CDR2 (germline): MNHEY, SVGEGT. CDR3: CASQGGGPQGNEQFF. The CDR3 DNA reads TGTGCCAGCCAGGGGGGGGGGCCACAGGGGAATGAGCAGTTCTTC.

The chain recombines TRBV11-2 with TRBJ2-1; TRBD1 aligns across 7 bases. V was clipped by 5 bases and J by 4 bases; unmatched bases: 11. The CDR3 extends over 16 amino acids. CDR1 SGHAT and CDR2 FQNNGV come from the germline V gene. The CDR3 spells CASSPLRGPLYNEQFF. For the CDR3, the DNA is TGTGCCAGCAGCCCCTTAAGGGGGCCCCTTTACAATGAGCAGTTCTTC.

This chain links TRBV7-2 with TRBJ2-5, with 7 bases fitting TRBD2. This CDR3 contains 17 residues. Germline trimming cut 4 bases from V and 4 bases from J; bases unmatched to any gene: 15. CDR1 is SGHTA and CDR2 is FQGNSA in the germline V gene. In nucleotides, the CDR3 is TGTGCCAGCAGCTCGAGCGGGATTCCCCACGTGGCAGAGACCCAGTACTTC. Its protein is CASSSSGIPHVAETQYF.